A single sample is the source of the 6 T cell receptor beta chains below, sequenced in a study of blood T cell repertoires in COVID-19. Sequencing used immunoSEQ multiplex PCR; TCRdb keeps in-frame clones, though not all of them. The sample records some 180,000 clones, around 81% being singletons. Sample: peripheral blood. The receptors here all came from a woman older than 75 with COVID-19, enrolled during active disease.

V is TRBV5-5 and J is TRBJ1-6; D call uncertain. V was shortened by 2 bases and J by 7 bases, with 10 bases between the two germline ends. Germline V gives CDR1 SGHKS, CDR2 YYEKEE (reference sequence). This CDR3 region has 14 residues. The DNA for the CDR3 is TGTGCCAGCAGCTTTTCTGGCGGCAATTCACCCCTCCACTTT. It is translated as CASSFSGGNSPLHF.

The J gene is TRBJ1-1, the V gene TRBV6-5, with 7 bases lining up with TRBD1. Unmatched junction bases numbered 5, after V lost 5 bases and J lost 2 bases. From germline, CDR1 is MNHEY and CDR2 SVGAGI. The CDR3 length is 14 residues. CDR3 region: CASSLNRGNTEAFF. The CDR3 DNA sequence: TGTGCCAGCAGTCTCAACAGGGGAAACACTGAAGCTTTCTTT.

This clone was seen more than once but under ten times. This chain uses TRBV2 with TRBJ1-2; TRBD1 is a possible D gene (5 bases). CDR3 length: 13 amino acids. The germline CDR1 and CDR2 sequences are SNHLY and FYNNEI. Trimming took off 5 bases at V and 3 bases at J, with 10 bases between the two ends. This chain's CDR3 is CASSSDRDYGYTF. The CDR3, as DNA: TGTGCCAGCAGTTCCGACAGAGACTATGGCTACACCTTC.

The V and J genes are TRBV4-2 and TRBJ2-1, with D tentatively TRBD2 (5 bases). Germline loops: CDR1 LGHNA, CDR2 YNFKEQ. The CDR3 loop spans 15 amino acids. V lost 2 bases to trimming and J lost 12 bases, with 20 bases between them. This CDR3 reads CASSQRSPLSEGQFF. As DNA, the CDR3 is TGTGCCAGCAGCCAAAGATCGCCCCTCAGCGAGGGGCAGTTCTTC.

The chain links TRBV5-1 to TRBJ1-1; no clear D. Germline V gives CDR1 SGHRS, CDR2 YFSETQ. CDR3 length equals 13 residues. The V end was cut by 5 bases, the J end by 2 bases, with 10 bases between. The CDR3 here is CASSQEPNTEAFF. The CDR3 region has the DNA TGCGCCAGCAGTCAGGAACCAAACACTGAAGCTTTCTTT.

The J gene is TRBJ2-2, the V gene TRBV24-1, with 9 bases identical to TRBD1. CDR1 is KGHDR, CDR2 SFDVKD, per germline. This CDR3 has 13 residues. The V segment lost 8 bases and the J segment 4 bases; nucleotides outside the gene matches: 1. CDR3 DNA: TGTGCCACCATGGACAGGGGCACCGGGGAGCTGTTTTTT. It yields the protein CATMDRGTGELFF.